Each of the 2 T cell receptor beta chains below was sequenced from the same sample in a study of response to subunit inactivated influenza vaccine. TCRdb itself ran the RT-PCR reads through MiXCR, one entry per CDR3 protein. Among about 700,000 distinct CDR3 sequences listed, around a sixth were seen once. Material: PBMCs from blood, obtained approximately 13 days after vaccination. These receptors all come from a man aged 50-59 years who received an inactivated influenza vaccine.

The sample holds a few counts of this clonotype. The chain recombines TRBV5-6 with TRBJ2-1, with D perhaps matching TRBD2 (7 bases). The CDR3 runs 15 residues. Trimming removed 5 bases from V and 3 bases from J, with 15 bases in between. Germline V lookup: CDR1 SGHDT, CDR2 YYEEEE. CDR3: CASSQGRGNYNEQFF. Here the CDR3 DNA reads TGTGCCAGCAGTCAGGGGAGGGGGAACTACAATGAGCAGTTCTTC.

This clonotype was recorded a few times. J is TRBJ2-1 and V is TRBV6-1; 12 bases are shared with TRBD2. The CDR3 spans 16 residues. Unmatched junction bases numbered 11, after V lost 6 bases and J lost 8 bases. Germline CDR1 MNHNS, CDR2 SASEGT. The DNA for the CDR3 is TGTGCCAGCAGGGAGCTAGCGGGAGGGCTATCGCATGAGCAGTTCTTC. This gives the protein CASRELAGGLSHEQFF.